This record covers a single T cell receptor beta chain. Its specificity is not known. TCRdb's copy holds only in-frame clones and misses some; the assay was immunoSEQ multiplex PCR. Counted here are some 84,000 clones, about nine tenths occurring once; the ten biggest clones make up around 20%. Each patient experienced a relapse that followed autologous stem cell transplantation, and brentuximab vedotin exposure varied. The entry originates in a study of PD-1 blockade in classical Hodgkin lymphoma. Overall study results and limits: Newly diagnosed patients were said to have less baseline TCR diversity than healthy donors did. With respect to the repertoire differences, their causes, possibly disease activity or prior therapy, remain undefined. Whoever responded completely had baseline diversity much like that seen in newly diagnosed patients.

Trimming took 3 bases from V and 4 from J; bases not matched to a gene: 8. CDR1 and CDR2 from the germline V gene are MNHEY and SMNVEV (reference sequence). The CDR3 is 15 residues long. V usage is TRBV27 and J usage is TRBJ1-1; 7 bases are a match to TRBD1. The material was peripheral blood mononuclear cells (PBMCs), obtained at baseline. The sequence came from a human donor with classical Hodgkin lymphoma. The CDR3, as DNA: TGTGCCAGCAGTTTTCAAGGGGGCGCCGGCACTGAAGCTTTCTTT. Amino acid sequence: CASSFQGGAGTEAFF.